The subject of this entry is one TCR beta chain. This specimen comes from a study of cytomegalovirus exposure and HLA in healthy donors. In the study overall: Of the donors genotyped, approximately 400 in all, 75% to 85% fell in the Caucasian-associated ancestry cluster.

The primer mix had 60 Vbeta and 13 Jbeta primers. Here immunoSEQ multiplex PCR was the method, and the copy in TCRdb shows in-frame clones only, minus some. Among around 190,000 clones, roughly four fifths were seen once, and the ten largest hold 3% to 4%. This CDR3 has 16 amino acids. The V gene lost 2 bases and the J gene lost 0 bases, with 13 bases spanning the gap. Germline lookup yields CDR1 PRHDT and CDR2 FYEKMQ (reference sequence). The sample comprised PBMCs. The chain links TRBV13 to TRBJ1-1, with D perhaps TRBD1 (5 bases). The receptor's source is a woman aged 25-40 years in good health and CMV-seropositive. For the CDR3, the DNA is TGTGCCAGCAGCTTACCCACAGGAGACATGAACACTGAAGCTTTCTTT. It is translated as CASSLPTGDMNTEAFF.